This T cell receptor (beta chain) comes out of a study of control samples from healthy donors and cancer patients. The V gene's germline CDR1 is SGHKS and CDR2 YYEKEE (reference sequence). V was pared by 4 bases and J by 5 bases, with 10 bases of the junction left unmatched. There are 15 residues in the CDR3. TCRdb keeps only in-frame clones here, not all; method: immunoSEQ multiplex PCR. The data contain some 49,000 clones, approximately 83% of them singletons. The receptor's source is a woman between 45 and 60 years old with lung cancer. Sequenced input: PBMCs. The rearrangement links TRBV5-5 to TRBJ1-1; 8 positions match TRBD1. The CDR3 DNA reads as TGTGCCAGCAGCCCCGACAGGGGCACCTCAACTGAAGCTTTCTTT. Its protein is CASSPDRGTSTEAFF. Filled out from reference TRBV5-5 and TRBJ1-1, the complete variable domain reads DAGVTQSPTHLIKTRGQQVTLRCSPISGHKSVSWYQQVLGQGPQFIFQYYEKEERGRGNFPDRFSARQFPNYSSELNVNALLLGDSALYLCASSPDRGTSTEAFFGQGTRLTVV.